This T cell receptor beta chain came from a study of blood T cell repertoires in COVID-19. Study in general: Samples taken during acute and convalescent COVID-19 were collected in the United States, Italy and Spain.

Individuals drawn from 24 US areas were roughly 18 to 100 years old. Participants' reported clinical history set cohort assignment. Either two negative PCRs, clearance, or symptom resolution qualified Cohort 3 donors as recovered. The germline V and J ends were trimmed by 6 bases and 5 bases, with 19 bases remaining between them. The CDR3 contains 15 residues. The germline CDR1 and CDR2 sequences are MNHEY and SVGAGI. The method was immunoSEQ multiplex PCR; TCRdb's version includes in-frame clones alone and lacks a portion of them. The table has more than 400,000 clones, approximately 90% seen once. The chain employs TRBV6-5 and TRBJ1-1, with TRBD1 as a possible D gene (6 bases). The sample taken for sequencing was PBMCs or T cells enriched from blood (not recorded which). This TCR was recovered from a woman between 18 and 29 years old who had recovered from COVID-19. CDR3 residues: CASRYLSGDWTEAFF. For the CDR3, the DNA is TGTGCCAGCAGATACCTGTCAGGGGATTGGACTGAAGCTTTCTTT.